The 25 T cell receptor beta chains below all came from one sample that was sequenced in a study of CD8+ T cells in alopecia areata. Investigators isolated RNA and reverse transcribed it into cDNA to act as the sequencing template. Clones were read by immunoSEQ multiplex PCR, and TCRdb kept only the in-frame ones, dropping some. This repertoire holds more than 250,000 clones, and none appear only once. After pooling, cutaneous lymph node cells were sorted with CD4, CD8alpha, NKG2D, NKG2ACE and other markers. The material sequenced was CD4+ T cells sorted from a lymph node. Receptor source: a C3H/HeJ mouse with alopecia areata. As its MHC haplotype, the strain has H2-k.

A word on this clone: Each gene name is a mouse one. The read finishes 4 residues shy of the CDR3 end, and the germline J gene is used to complete it. The same CDR3 arises from other DNA sequences in this sample as well. The chain couples TRBV1 to TRBJ2-5; 8 positions agree with TRBD2. The CDR3 is 15 amino acids. Trimming at V came to 3 bases and at J to 2 bases, leaving 4 bases not matched to a gene. In germline, CDR1 is NSQYPW, CDR2 LRSPGD (reference sequence). The CDR3 is CTCSALWGAQDTQYF. Partial CDR3 DNA: TGCACCTGCAGTGCCCTCTGGGGGGCCCAAGAC.

The table lists this clone with a few counts. Gene names and germline refer to mouse. The DNA ends 4 residues before the CDR3 does, and the rest of the CDR3 is filled in from the germline J gene. The J gene is TRBJ2-5, the V gene TRBV14; 8 bases line up with TRBD1. V lost 2 bases to trimming and J lost 3 bases; unmatched junction nucleotides: 2. Germline assignment: CDR1 SGHDT and CDR2 FRDEAV. The CDR3 consists of 14 residues. Incomplete CDR3 DNA: TGTGCCAGCAGTTTAGACAGGGGACAAGAC. Amino acid sequence: CASSLDRGQD. In full, the CDR3 reads CASSLDRGQDTQYF.

In the case of this clone: Gene names are mouse gene names. This chain's CDR3 is CASSIRLGGPETLYF. CDR3 bases read: TGTGCCAGCAGTATTCGTCTGGGGGGACCAGAA. The genes are TRBV19 and TRBJ2-3; TRBD2 matches 8 bases. The sequenced fragment ends 4 residues before the CDR3 boundary, so the rest is inferred from the germline J gene. V gave up 2 bases and J gave up 4 bases; unmatched junction bases: 6. This CDR3 region has 15 residues. In germline, CDR1 is FNHDT, CDR2 SITEND (reference sequence). Based on the CDR3 plus reference TRBV19 and TRBJ2-3, the full variable domain is GGIITQTPKFLIGQEGQKLTLKCQQNFNHDTMYWYRQDSGKGLRLIYYSITENDLQKGDLSEGYDASREKKSSFSLTVTSAQKNEMAVFLCASSIRLGGPETLYFGSGTRLTVL.

Points on this clone: Gene names and germline refer to mouse. The sequenced fragment ends 4 residues before the CDR3 boundary, so the rest is inferred from the germline J gene. The rearrangement uses TRBV13-1 and TRBJ2-1; TRBD1 aligns across 7 bases. This CDR3 contains 13 residues. Germline assignment: CDR1 NSHNY and CDR2 SYGAGN. CDR3 DNA (partial): TGTGCCAGCAGGGAGACAGGGCGAGCT. Protein: CASRETGRA. The full CDR3 protein is CASRETGRAEQFF.

This clone was counted a few times. Gene names are mouse gene names. The read is 4 residues too short to cover the CDR3 end, so that end is filled in from the germline J gene. The chain employs TRBV13-2 and TRBJ2-5; 8 positions agree with TRBD2. Germline loops: CDR1 NNHNN, CDR2 SYGAGS (reference sequence). This CDR3 comprises 16 residues. The sequenced CDR3 bases are TGTGCCAGCGGTGATGCGCGGGGGGGCGCGAAAGAC. Its protein product is CASGDARGGAKD. In full, the CDR3 is CASGDARGGAKDTQYF.

This clone was counted a few times. Gene names refer to mouse genes. The missing CDR3 end, 3 residues past where the read stops, is filled in from the germline J gene. This chain joins TRBV19 and TRBJ1-6; 7 bases line up with TRBD1. TRBJ1-6 is placed among ORFs of uncertain function. The CDR3 loop spans 14 amino acids. The ends lost 2 bases at V and 5 bases at J; junction bases unmatched: 1. The germline gives CDR1 FNHDT, CDR2 SITEND (reference sequence). CDR3 bases read: TGTGCCAGCAGTATGGGGACAGATAATTCGCCC. Translating it yields CASSMGTDNSP. From start to end, the CDR3 is CASSMGTDNSPLYF.

For this clone: Gene names denote mouse genes. The sequenced part of the CDR3 DNA is TGTGCCAGCGCCTCAAGGGGGACGGGCACCGGG. The encoded protein is CASASRGTGTG. In full, the CDR3 reads CASASRGTGTGQLYF. This chain connects TRBV19 to TRBJ2-2; D is possibly TRBD1 (6 bases). The CDR3 end lies 4 residues beyond the end of the read and is filled in from the germline J gene. The CDR3 runs 15 residues. V was pared by 7 bases and J by 4 bases, with 17 bases between. CDR1 and CDR2 from the germline V gene are FNHDT and SITEND (reference sequence).

For this clone: Gene names are the mouse ones. Sequencing ends 4 residues short of the CDR3 end; the germline J gene provides the rest. This chain uses TRBV14 with TRBJ2-5; 9 nucleotides match TRBD1. V shed 5 bases and J 0 bases; nucleotides not matched to a gene: 4. Germline CDR1 and CDR2: SGHDT and FRDEAV. This CDR3 region has 15 residues. The CDR3 here is CASSVQGANQDTQYF. Incomplete CDR3 DNA: TGTGCCAGCAGCGTACAGGGGGCGAACCAAGAC.

The table lists this clone with a few counts. The genes are named according to mouse. The DNA ends 4 residues before the CDR3 does, and the rest of the CDR3 is filled in from the germline J gene. The V and J genes are TRBV1 and TRBJ1-2; perhaps TRBD1 as D (6 bases). Germline V gene lookup returns CDR1 NSQYPW and CDR2 LRSPGD (reference sequence). The V gene lost 3 bases and the J gene lost 3 bases, with 14 bases spanning the gap. There are 15 residues in the CDR3. CDR3 DNA, as far as it was read: TGCACCTGCAGTGCCCAGAGGGGGATGGACTCC. Protein sequence: CTCSAQRGMDS. The whole CDR3 region reads CTCSAQRGMDSDYTF.

This clone was seen only a few times. Gene names are the mouse ones. The CDR3 goes on 3 residues after the read ends, and that part is filled in from the germline J gene. Other DNA sequences in this specimen translate into the identical CDR3. The genes are TRBV19 and TRBJ1-6; 11 nucleotides line up with TRBD1. TRBJ1-6 is marked as an open reading frame, function uncertain. Trimming cost V 4 bases and J 7 bases; bases outside gene matches: 4. This CDR3 has 15 amino acids. Germline values: CDR1 FNHDT, CDR2 SITEND (reference sequence). The CDR3 DNA, read in part, is TGTGCCAGCAGTCGGGACAGGGGGGGGAATTCGCCC. Translation: CASSRDRGGNSP. The whole CDR3 is CASSRDRGGNSPLYF.

This clone was seen more than once but under ten times. Gene and germline names: mouse. The sequence runs out 4 residues before the end of the CDR3; the remainder is reconstructed from the germline J gene. The sample contains more than one DNA sequence encoding this CDR3. This sequence joins TRBV4 and TRBJ1-2; 9 bases are shared with TRBD1. From germline, CDR1 is LGHDT and CDR2 YNNKQL (reference sequence). The CDR3 has 14 residues. The trim removed 5 bases at V and 0 bases at J, leaving 1 base unmatched. CDR3 DNA (partial): TGTGCCAGCAGCAGACAGGGGGCAAACTCC. It is translated as CASSRQGANS. In full, the CDR3 reads CASSRQGANSDYTF.

A few counts support this clone. Mouse names are used for the genes. CDR3 sequence reads: CTCSADGGQSSDYTF. CDR3 DNA, as far as it was read: TGCACCTGCAGTGCAGACGGGGGGCAGAGCTCC. The rearrangement links TRBV1 to TRBJ1-2; D may be TRBD1 (6 bases). The sequence runs out 4 residues before the end of the CDR3; the remainder is reconstructed from the germline J gene. V lost 0 bases, J lost 4 bases, and 12 bases lay in between. From germline, CDR1 is NSQYPW and CDR2 LRSPGD (reference sequence). The CDR3 length is 15 residues.

Only a few counts were recorded for this clone. Gene names follow the mouse nomenclature. The sequenced CDR3 bases are TGTGCCAGCAGTGATGAGACAGATAATTCGCCC. Translated, it gives CASSDETDNSP. The CDR3 in its entirety is CASSDETDNSPLYF. The chain combines TRBV13-1 with TRBJ1-6, with D possibly being TRBD1 (5 bases). Sequencing ends 3 residues short of the CDR3 end; the germline J gene provides the rest. TRBJ1-6 carries the ORF label, with uncertain function. Trimming took off 0 bases at V and 5 bases at J, with 6 bases between the two ends. Germline V gives CDR1 NSHNY, CDR2 SYGAGN. The CDR3 is made up of 14 amino acids.

The sample holds a few counts of this clone. The genes are named according to mouse. The sequence runs out 4 residues before the end of the CDR3; the remainder is reconstructed from the germline J gene. The chain employs TRBV5 and TRBJ1-1, with 12 nucleotides matching TRBD1. V gave up 4 bases and J gave up 4 bases; unmatched junction bases: 4. The CDR3 extends over 15 amino acids. Germline loops: CDR1 LGHNA, CDR2 YNLKQL (reference sequence). The CDR3 is CASSLGQGAGTEVFF. The part of the CDR3 DNA that was read is TGTGCCAGCAGCCTGGGACAGGGGGCCGGCACA.

This clone was detected many times. Genes here carry mouse names. The read halts 4 residues ahead of the CDR3 end, with the missing end drawn from the germline J gene. Other DNA sequences of this sample code for an identical CDR3. The chain combines TRBV19 with TRBJ2-3; 9 bases line up with TRBD2. CDR3 length: 15 amino acids. V gave up 6 bases and J gave up 0 bases; unmatched junction bases: 5. The germline gives CDR1 FNHDT, CDR2 SITEND (reference sequence). The DNA read from the CDR3 is TGTGCCAGCACCCAGACTGGGGGTAGTGCAGAA. Translating it yields CASTQTGGSAE. The whole CDR3 is CASTQTGGSAETLYF.

In regard to this clone: Gene names and germline refer to mouse. The CDR3 goes on 4 residues after the read ends, and that part is filled in from the germline J gene. The V and J genes are TRBV13-3 and TRBJ1-1, with TRBD1 matching 7 bases. Trimming cost V 2 bases and J 0 bases; bases outside gene matches: 7. Germline values: CDR1 NNHDY, CDR2 SYVADS. This CDR3 is built from 16 residues. The sequenced part of the CDR3 DNA is TGTGCCAGCAGTGACGGCAGGGGGATTGCAAACACA. Its translation is CASSDGRGIANT. In full, the CDR3 is CASSDGRGIANTEVFF.

Points on this clone: Any gene name here is a mouse gene name. Other DNA sequences within the sample encode an identical CDR3. The sequenced CDR3 bases are TGCACCTGCAGTGCACCGGACTGGTAT. Translation gives CTCSAPDWY. The CDR3, in full, reads CTCSAPDWYEQYF. The rearrangement joins TRBV1 to TRBJ2-7; 7 nucleotides align to TRBD2. From the germline J gene comes the end of the CDR3, since the read stops 4 residues before it. CDR3 size: 13 residues. The germline CDR1 and CDR2 sequences are NSQYPW and LRSPGD (reference sequence).

In the case of this clone: Each gene name is a mouse one. The CDR3 end lies 4 residues beyond the end of the read and is filled in from the germline J gene. Other nucleotide sequences in the sample specify the same CDR3. The chain employs TRBV1 and TRBJ2-7, with TRBD2 identical over 11 bases. This CDR3 contains 15 residues. Germline trimming cut 4 bases from V and 0 bases from J; bases unmatched to any gene: 2. CDR1 NSQYPW and CDR2 LRSPGD come from the germline V gene (reference sequence). The CDR3 reads CTCSGDWGSSYEQYF. The CDR3 bases that were read are TGCACCTGCAGTGGGGACTGGGGGAGCTCCTAT.

On this clone itself: The gene names given are mouse names. CDR3 sequence reads: CTCSAKTGRGSDYTF. The DNA read from the CDR3 is TGCACCTGCAGTGCAAAAACAGGGAGGGGGTCC. This rearrangement joins TRBV1 to TRBJ1-2; D is perhaps TRBD1 (6 bases). The read halts 4 residues ahead of the CDR3 end, with the missing end drawn from the germline J gene. Germline V lookup: CDR1 NSQYPW, CDR2 LRSPGD (reference sequence). The CDR3 extends over 15 amino acids.

For this clone: Germline and genes: mouse. The observed sequence ends 4 residues before the CDR3 terminus, with the missing tail filled in from the germline J gene. V is TRBV13-1 and J is TRBJ2-1; D may be TRBD1 (8 bases). The CDR3 spans 15 residues. Germline V gene lookup returns CDR1 NSHNY and CDR2 SYGAGN. The V and J ends lost 2 bases and 2 bases respectively, with 11 bases between them. CDR3: CASSEQGGYYAEQFF. The DNA read from the CDR3 is TGTGCCAGCAGTGAACAGGGGGGGTACTATGCT.

Concerning this clone itself: Genes and germline come from the mouse. From the germline J gene comes the end of the CDR3, since the read stops 4 residues before it. Other DNA sequences of this sample code for an identical CDR3. This chain uses TRBV19 with TRBJ2-7; 8 bases are shared with TRBD2. This CDR3 has 14 residues. The J segment lost 0 bases and the V segment lost 5 bases, leaving 4 bases of the junction unmatched. Germline V CDR1 and CDR2: FNHDT, SITEND (reference sequence). The CDR3 DNA, read in part, is TGTGCCAGCAGACGAACTGGGGGCTCCTAT. Amino acids: CASRRTGGSY. The CDR3 reads in full as CASRRTGGSYEQYF. Full variable domain (remainder filled in from reference TRBV19 and TRBJ2-7): GGIITQTPKFLIGQEGQKLTLKCQQNFNHDTMYWYRQDSGKGLRLIYYSITENDLQKGDLSEGYDASREKKSSFSLTVTSAQKNEMAVFLCASRRTGGSYEQYFGPGTRLTVL.

There are a few counts of this clone. The gene names given are mouse names. The sequence runs out 4 residues before the end of the CDR3; the remainder is reconstructed from the germline J gene. This chain uses TRBV1 with TRBJ2-7; 10 nucleotides align to TRBD2. The CDR3 consists of 13 residues. CDR1 and CDR2 (germline): NSQYPW, LRSPGD (reference sequence). CDR3 residues: CTCSVDWGDEQYF. CDR3 DNA (partial): TGCACCTGCAGTGTAGACTGGGGGGAT.

This clone has a handful of counts. Any gene name here is a mouse gene name. The CDR3 is cut off 3 residues early in the read; its end comes from the germline J gene. The rearrangement uses TRBV13-2 and TRBJ1-6, with D unresolved. TRBJ1-6 is known as an ORF, though its function is uncertain. Per the germline V gene, CDR1 is NNHNN and CDR2 is SYGAGS (reference sequence). This CDR3 comprises 15 residues. Trimming took 2 bases from V and 3 from J, leaving 9 bases between them. CDR3 residues: CASGERQYYNSPLYF. The part of the CDR3 DNA that was read is TGTGCCAGCGGTGAGAGACAATACTATAATTCGCCC.

This clone has more than one count but fewer than ten. Mouse gene names apply. The read ends 4 residues early relative to the CDR3; the germline J gene fills the gap. The V and J genes are TRBV13-3 and TRBJ1-2, with D possibly being TRBD1 (6 bases). The V gene lost 0 bases and the J gene lost 4 bases, with 13 bases spanning the gap. CDR1 NNHDY and CDR2 SYVADS come from the germline V gene. This CDR3 contains 15 residues. The DNA read from the CDR3 is TGTGCCAGCAGTGATGCGGGGGGGCGCGGCTCC. Translating it yields CASSDAGGRGS. The whole CDR3 is CASSDAGGRGSDYTF.

This clone was observed a few times. Gene names are the mouse ones. The read terminates 4 residues ahead of where the CDR3 ends, so the germline J gene completes it. The chain is built from TRBV13-1 and TRBJ2-4, with a weak D call TRBD2 (6 bases). Per the germline V gene, CDR1 is NSHNY and CDR2 is SYGAGN. There are 16 residues in the CDR3. Trimming stripped 0 bases from V and 1 base from J, with 12 bases between. CDR3 amino acids: CASSDVSWGGQNTLYF. CDR3 bases read: TGTGCCAGCAGTGATGTATCCTGGGGCGGTCAAAAC.